The subject of this entry is one TCR beta chain. Its cognate antigen is unknown. This specimen belongs to a study of cytomegalovirus exposure and HLA in healthy donors. Looking at the study overall: In an earlier analysis, 95 million to 140 million unique TCR beta sequences were found from some 180 million T cells.

Findings of the study overall: A later analysis, which compared TCR beta chains of equal frequency, found the HLA-associated ones more clonally expanded. One variant, a missense change in DCLRE1C, was linked in a later analysis to TCR beta V- and J-gene trimming. Sequencing likely produced, as an artifact, a cluster of highly shared sequence variants.

V lost 10 bases and J lost 0; bases outside the gene matches: 8. The CDR3 sequence is 14 residues long. Germline V gene data show CDR1 as WNHNN and CDR2 as SYGVQD (reference sequence). A multiplex PCR was run with 60 Vbeta primers and 13 Jbeta primers. Assay used: immunoSEQ multiplex PCR; TCRdb lists only in-frame clones, some missing. The sample has 90,000 to 120,000 clones, about 72% seen once. The sequence was obtained from a man aged 18 to 35 in good health and CMV-seronegative. Material for sequencing was PBMCs. The chain links TRBV10-1 to TRBJ2-7; 8 bases are a match to TRBD1. The CDR3 sequence: CANPPGQDSYEQYF. For the CDR3, the DNA is TGCGCCAACCCGCCGGGACAGGACTCCTACGAGCAGTACTTC.